The 11 T cell receptor beta chains reported below all come from one sample, sequenced in a study of T cell clonality in common variable immunodeficiency. Study conclusions and caveats: In common variable immunodeficiency, TCR beta chains reportedly carried fewer deletions and N-nucleotide insertions.

Produced via immunoSEQ multiplex PCR; TCRdb's table is partial and in-frame only. The sample shows fewer than 9,500 clones, none of them appearing just once. These receptors lack a known antigen. The sample comprised peripheral blood mononuclear cells. The receptors stem from a human donor with common variable immunodeficiency.

Turning to this clone: The read gets to within 3 residues of the CDR3 end, and the germline J gene fills in the rest. This chain joins TRBV6-2 or TRBV6-3 and TRBJ2-1, with TRBD2 matching 8 bases. Germline V CDR1 and CDR2: MNHEY, SVGEGT. This CDR3 spans 16 amino acids. After removal of 11 bases from V and 8 bases from J, the junction contained 20 bases not matched to a gene. CDR3 protein: CAGVTSPPGLGDEQFF. Partial CDR3 DNA: TGTGCCGGAGTGACGTCGCCACCGGGACTAGGGGATGAG.

Remarks on this clone: Coverage ceases 3 residues before the CDR3 finishes, and the germline J gene fills in the end. V is TRBV19 and J is TRBJ2-5, with D maybe TRBD1 (6 bases). CDR1 and CDR2 (germline): LNHDA, SQIVND (reference sequence). The CDR3 consists of 13 residues. Deletions cut 11 bases from V and 5 bases from J, with 18 bases between. The CDR3 bases that were read are TGTGCCGTTGGACAGAGCCTTCGGGAGACC. This codes for CAVGQSLRET. The full-length CDR3 reads as CAVGQSLRETQYF.

This clone has a count of ten or more. Read coverage stops 3 residues before the CDR3 terminus; the germline J gene supplies the remainder. This sequence joins TRBV6-4 and TRBJ1-1; 8 bases are shared with TRBD1. The CDR3 loop spans 14 amino acids. J gave up 4 bases and V 7 bases, and 8 bases lay outside the gene matches. Germline V gene lookup returns CDR1 MRHNA and CDR2 SNTAGT. The CDR3 is CASKTGVMGTEAFF. The CDR3 bases that were read are TGTGCCAGCAAGACAGGGGTTATGGGCACTGAA.

This clone was observed many times. The read ends 3 residues early relative to the CDR3; the germline J gene fills the gap. The chain uses TRBV20-1 and TRBJ2-5, with D possibly matching TRBD1 (6 bases). The germline V gene has CDR1 DFQATT and CDR2 SNEGSKA (reference sequence). The CDR3 extends over 16 amino acids. The V end lost 0 bases, the J end lost 4 bases, and 18 bases lay between the germline ends. CDR3 residues: CSARDIRTASLETQYF. The CDR3 bases that were read are TGCAGTGCTAGAGATATTCGGACAGCTAGTTTAGAGACC.

Concerning this clone: The DNA ends 3 residues before the CDR3 does, and the rest of the CDR3 is filled in from the germline J gene. The chain combines TRBV18 with TRBJ2-5, with TRBD2 matching over 13 bases. Trimming at V came to 3 bases and at J to 5 bases, leaving 6 bases not matched to a gene. The CDR3 totals 16 residues. Germline V CDR1 and CDR2: KGHSH, LQKENI. The covered CDR3 bases are TGTGCCAGCTCACCTAGGACTAGCGGGAGAGGTGAGACC. As protein: CASSPRTSGRGET. The full-length CDR3 reads as CASSPRTSGRGETQYF.

Many counts were recorded for this clone. Read coverage stops 3 residues before the CDR3 terminus; the germline J gene supplies the remainder. The chain recombines TRBV18 with TRBJ2-4; 14 bases map to TRBD2. Germline CDR1 is KGHSH and CDR2 is LQKENI. CDR3 length: 13 residues. Here the CDR3 reads CASSPGLAGDQYF. CDR3 DNA (partial): TGTGCCAGCTCACCGGGACTAGCGGGAGAT.

This clone was seen many times. The read is 3 residues too short to cover the CDR3 end, so that end is filled in from the germline J gene. The chain uses TRBV2 and TRBJ2-1, with 7 bases matching TRBD2. The CDR3 contains 15 residues. V dropped 3 bases and J dropped 3; count of bases not matched to a gene: 5. CDR1 is SNHLY and CDR2 is FYNNEI in the germline V gene. The CDR3 region is CASSEGLAVYNEQFF. CDR3 bases read: TGTGCCAGCAGTGAGGGGCTAGCGGTCTACAATGAG.

This clone was picked up many times. The sequenced CDR3 bases are TGTGCCAGTCTAAGGACTAGCGGGAGTACAGATACG. Its protein product is CASLRTSGSTDT. The full CDR3 is CASLRTSGSTDTQYF. This chain uses TRBV19 with TRBJ2-3, with 13 bases fitting TRBD2. From the germline J gene comes the end of the CDR3, since the read stops 3 residues before it. V gave up 8 bases and J gave up 3 bases; unmatched junction bases: 5. From germline, CDR1 is LNHDA and CDR2 SQIVND (reference sequence). The CDR3 covers 15 residues.

In this sample, this clone turned up a few times. The CDR3 goes on 3 residues after the read ends, and that part is filled in from the germline J gene. The chain recombines TRBV7-9 with TRBJ2-1; 9 bases are shared with TRBD2. Per the germline V gene, CDR1 is SEHNR and CDR2 is FQNEAQ (reference sequence). V lost 1 base, J lost 9 bases, and 7 bases stayed unmatched. This CDR3 is 15 amino acids long. CDR3 loop: CASSLVGGRAAEQFF. CDR3 DNA (partial): TGTGCCAGCAGCTTAGTCGGCGGGAGGGCCGCTGAG. Complete variable domain (other parts from reference TRBV7-9 and TRBJ2-1): DTGVSQNPRHKITKRGQNVTFRCDPISEHNRLYWYRQTLGQGPEFLTYFQNEAQLEKSRLLSDRFSAERPKGSFSTLEIQRTEQGDSAMYLCASSLVGGRAAEQFFGPGTRLTVL.

This clone was seen ten or more times. The observed sequence ends 3 residues before the CDR3 terminus, with the missing tail filled in from the germline J gene. This chain connects TRBV9 to TRBJ2-1; 7 bases align to TRBD1. The CDR3 has 15 residues. CDR1 SGDLS and CDR2 YYNGEE come from the germline V gene. J gave up 7 bases and V 0 bases, and 7 bases lay outside the gene matches. CDR3 region: CASSVGQGSANEQFF. The part of the CDR3 DNA that was read is TGTGCCAGCAGCGTAGGACAGGGCTCCGCGAATGAG.

This clone has only a few counts. The CDR3 end is not reached by the read, which stops 3 residues before it; the germline J gene fills it in. The genes are TRBV19 and TRBJ2-5; 7 nucleotides match TRBD1. Trimming cost V 4 bases and J 3 bases; bases outside gene matches: 8. Germline CDR1 is LNHDA and CDR2 is SQIVND (reference sequence). The CDR3 length is 15 residues. CDR3 residues: CASSTTGNQKETQYF. Partial CDR3 DNA: TGTGCCAGTAGTACGACAGGGAACCAAAAAGAGACC.